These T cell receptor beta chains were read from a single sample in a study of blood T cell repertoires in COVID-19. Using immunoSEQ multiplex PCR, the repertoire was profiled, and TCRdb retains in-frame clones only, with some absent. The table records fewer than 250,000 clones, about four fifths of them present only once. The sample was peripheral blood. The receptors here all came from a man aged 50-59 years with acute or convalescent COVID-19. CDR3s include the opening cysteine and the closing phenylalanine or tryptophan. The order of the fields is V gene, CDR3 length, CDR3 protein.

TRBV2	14	CASSEWSGGETQYF
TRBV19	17	CASSILNPGGQSTEAFF
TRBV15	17	CATSRPQGNTLNTEAFF
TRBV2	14	CASSEGQGGDTQYF
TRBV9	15	CASSVVLAGGNEQFF
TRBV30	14	CAWGTGTPGETQYF
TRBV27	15	CASSRGQGFSYEQYF
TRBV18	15	CASSPPTGGNEKLFF
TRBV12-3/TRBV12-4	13	CASTTDRASPLHF
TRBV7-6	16	CASSPGGNGMNTEAFF
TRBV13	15	CASTDLSLRGNTIYF
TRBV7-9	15	CASSSRDQGGNEQFF
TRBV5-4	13	CASSSGQNYGYTF
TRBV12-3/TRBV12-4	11	CASSFFHEQFF
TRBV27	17	CASRPWGGQGGTGELFF
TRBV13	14	CASSPGGFREKLFF
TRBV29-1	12	CSVGGGNEKLFF
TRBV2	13	CASRGEGVAEAFF
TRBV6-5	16	CASSSTGTGPLGTQYF
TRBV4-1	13	CASSQGEAATQYF
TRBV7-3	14	CASSSGPMNTEAFF
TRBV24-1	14	CATSDSRGYNEQFF
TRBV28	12	CASSVSPNTIYF
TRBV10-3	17	CAISEPSVLAQGIRQYF
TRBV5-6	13	CASSLAEVVEAFF
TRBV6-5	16	CASSSGLAGGLVEQFF
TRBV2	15	CASSEGANYNSPLHF
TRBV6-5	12	CASNEGGGAAFF
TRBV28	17	CASSLPGLAGGPGELFF
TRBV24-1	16	CATSLSRGGNTGELFF
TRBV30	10	CAWSGGLLHF
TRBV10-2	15	CASSDREGGHGELFF
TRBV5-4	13	CASSLRGSGELFF
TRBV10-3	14	CAISGTSGMGEQFF
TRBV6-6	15	CASILDSSSGNTIYF
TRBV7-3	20	CASSFLGGLAGLSNTGELFF
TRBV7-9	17	CASSGTGTSGSLGEQFF
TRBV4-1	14	CASSQSRVMEKLFF
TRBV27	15	CASSSGTSGINEQFF
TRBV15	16	CATSRARLAGDNEQFF
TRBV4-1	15	CASSPMGKNTGELFF
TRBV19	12	CASSIDLAPQHF
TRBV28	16	CASSLRTGEDNQPQHF
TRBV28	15	CASSLITGGNQPQHF
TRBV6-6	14	CASSPGQNRYEQYF